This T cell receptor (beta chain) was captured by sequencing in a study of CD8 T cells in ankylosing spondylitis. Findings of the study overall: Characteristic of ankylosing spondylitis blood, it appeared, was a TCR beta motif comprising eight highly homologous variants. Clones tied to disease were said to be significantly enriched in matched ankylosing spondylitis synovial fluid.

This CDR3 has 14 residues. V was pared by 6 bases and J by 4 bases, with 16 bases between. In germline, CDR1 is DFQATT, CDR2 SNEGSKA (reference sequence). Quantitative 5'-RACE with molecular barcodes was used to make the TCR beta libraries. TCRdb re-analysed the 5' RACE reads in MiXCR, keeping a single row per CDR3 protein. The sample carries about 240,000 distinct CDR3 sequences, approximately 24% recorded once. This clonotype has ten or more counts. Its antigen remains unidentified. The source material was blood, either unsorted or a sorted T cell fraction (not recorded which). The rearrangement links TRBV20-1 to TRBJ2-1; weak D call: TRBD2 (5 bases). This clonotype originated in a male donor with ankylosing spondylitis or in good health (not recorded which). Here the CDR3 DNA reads TGCAGTGCAACTAGACCGGAGCCTTACAATGAGCAGTTCTTC. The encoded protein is CSATRPEPYNEQFF.